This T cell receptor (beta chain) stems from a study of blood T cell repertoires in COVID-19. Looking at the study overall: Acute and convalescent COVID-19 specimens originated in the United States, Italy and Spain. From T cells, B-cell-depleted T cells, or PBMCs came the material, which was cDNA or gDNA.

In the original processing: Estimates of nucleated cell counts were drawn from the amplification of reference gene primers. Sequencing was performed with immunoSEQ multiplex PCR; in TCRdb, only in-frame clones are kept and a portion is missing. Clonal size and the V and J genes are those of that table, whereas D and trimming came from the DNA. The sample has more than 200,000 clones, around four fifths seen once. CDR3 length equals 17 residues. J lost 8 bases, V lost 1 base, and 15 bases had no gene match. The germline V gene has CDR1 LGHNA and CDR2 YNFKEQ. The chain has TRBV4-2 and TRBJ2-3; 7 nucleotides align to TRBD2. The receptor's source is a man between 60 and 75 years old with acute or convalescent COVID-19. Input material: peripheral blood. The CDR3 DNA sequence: TGTGCCAGCAGCCAAGTTGAGCGGGGCGTCCTAGGGGTTACGCAGTATTTT. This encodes CASSQVERGVLGVTQYF.